These T cell receptor beta chains were read from a single sample in a study of T cells in localized non-small cell lung cancer. The method was immunoSEQ multiplex PCR; TCRdb's version includes in-frame clones alone and lacks a portion of them. The sample lists roughly 9,900 clones, under 95% occurring once. The sample was peripheral blood, taken before any cancer treatment. The source of these receptors is a woman aged 35 to 70 with stage I squamous cell lung carcinoma. Each CDR3 is given with its conserved first and last residue. D genes are given only for firm matches. Clone size is not always given. Where it is, it says once, few, many or a class for expanded clones.

>16|TRBV9|.|.|TRBJ1-2
TGTGCCAGCAGCGTAGGGGAAGGTGGGGCCCCCTATGGCTACACCTTC
CASSVGEGGAPYGYTF
>14|TRBV7-2|once|TRBD1|TRBJ2-5
TGTGCCAGCAGAGGGACAGGGGGGCAAGAGACCCAGTACTTC
CASRGTGGQETQYF
>15|TRBV6-1|once|.|TRBJ2-1
TGTGCCAGCAGTGAAGAGAAGAACTCCTACAATGAGCAGTTCTTC
CASSEEKNSYNEQFF
>16|TRBV10-2|.|.|TRBJ2-5
TGCGCCAGCAGTGGGGCGGGGGCTACGTACCAAGAGACCCAGTACTTC
CASSGAGATYQETQYF
>14|TRBV5-4|.|TRBD1|TRBJ1-2
TGTGCCAGCAGCCTAGTACAGGGGCGCGATGGCTACACCTTC
CASSLVQGRDGYTF
>16|TRBV5-5|.|.|TRBJ1-3
TGTGCCAGCAGCTTGACAGGCATACCCTCTGGAAACACCATATATTTT
CASSLTGIPSGNTIYF
>14|TRBV30|.|.|TRBJ1-4
TGTGCCTGGAGTCTCAAAGGGGCCGGGCCACAACTGTTTTTT
CAWSLKGAGPQLFF
>14|TRBV5-4|.|.|TRBJ1-2
TGTGCCAGCAGCTCGCGACCCGGTTACTATGGCTACACCTTC
CASSSRPGYYGYTF
>14|TRBV5-1|.|.|TRBJ1-2
TGCGCCAGCAGCTTGGCGAGAGAAAACTATGGCTACACCTTC
CASSLARENYGYTF
>13|TRBV7-2|few|.|TRBJ1-2
TGTGCCAGCAGCTTATCTGGGTTGTATGGCTACACCTTC
CASSLSGLYGYTF
>13|TRBV4-1|.|.|TRBJ2-2
TGCGCCAGCAGCCAAGAGCGCACCGGGGAGCTGTTTTTT
CASSQERTGELFF
>12|TRBV9|.|.|TRBJ2-3
TGTGCCAGCAGCGACCGGGCAGATACGCAGTATTTT
CASSDRADTQYF
>13|TRBV25-1|.|.|TRBJ2-5
TGTGCCAGCAGGGAACTGCCGGCGATGACCCAGTACTTC
CASRELPAMTQYF
>17|TRBV7-2|.|TRBD2|TRBJ2-1
TGTGCCAGCAGCTTAATGGCTAGCGGGGGGGGAAACAATGAGCAGTTCTTC
CASSLMASGGGNNEQFF
>14|TRBV7-2|.|.|TRBJ2-7
TGTGCCAGCAGCTTAGGGGGCCCCGCCTACGAGCAGTACTTC
CASSLGGPAYEQYF
>16|TRBV18|.|TRBD2|TRBJ2-4
TGTGCCAGCTCGCCGACTAGCGGGGGGGCCAAAAACATTCAGTACTTC
CASSPTSGGAKNIQYF
>13|TRBV30|.|.|TRBJ2-7
TGTGCCTGGACTTGGACTAACACCTACGAGCAGTACTTC
CAWTWTNTYEQYF
>13|TRBV4-3|.|.|TRBJ1-2
TGCGCCAGCAGCCAAGACAGGAGGTATGGCTACACCTTC
CASSQDRRYGYTF
>17|TRBV19|.|TRBD1|TRBJ1-2
TGTGCCAGTAGTAAGGTCGGTTCGGGACAGGGTACCTATGGCTACACCTTC
CASSKVGSGQGTYGYTF
>12|TRBV2|.|.|TRBJ1-2
TGTGCCAGCAGTGAAAACGAAGGTGGCTACACCTTC
CASSENEGGYTF
>13|TRBV5-4|.|.|TRBJ2-1
TGTGCCAGCAGCTTGGTTACGGACAATGAGCAGTTCTTC
CASSLVTDNEQFF
>15|TRBV6-1|.|TRBD1|TRBJ2-3
TGTGCCAGCAGTACGGACAGGGGGCACACAGATACGCAGTATTTT
CASSTDRGHTDTQYF
>12|TRBV6-5|.|TRBD1|TRBJ2-5
TGTGCCAGCAGCAACAGGGGAGAGACCCAGTACTTC
CASSNRGETQYF
>14|TRBV2|.|.|TRBJ2-2
TGTGCCAGCAGTGGCGCGGGGTACACCGGGGAGCTGTTTTTT
CASSGAGYTGELFF
>13|TRBV11-2|.|.|TRBJ1-1
TGTGCCAGCAGCTTTATGGAGTCTCTGGGGGCTTTCTTT
CASSFMESLGAFF
>17|TRBV9|.|TRBD1|TRBJ1-1
TGTGCCAGCAGCGTTTCCGTCGGGACAGGGGAATACACTGAAGCTTTCTTT
CASSVSVGTGEYTEAFF
>16|TRBV19|.|TRBD1|TRBJ1-2
TGTGCCAGTCGACCCCGGACAGGGCCGGGGAACTATGGCTACACCTTC
CASRPRTGPGNYGYTF
>14|TRBV7-2|.|.|TRBJ2-1
TGTGCCAGCAGCTTATCCCCAGGCCACAATGAGCAGTTCTTC
CASSLSPGHNEQFF
>14|TRBV4-1|.|.|TRBJ1-1
TGCGCCAGCAGCCAAGAAAGGGCTAACACTGAAGCTTTCTTT
CASSQERANTEAFF
>11|TRBV30|.|.|TRBJ2-1
TGTGCCGAGGACAGTTACAATGAGCAGTTCTTC
CAEDSYNEQFF
>13|TRBV19|.|TRBD1|TRBJ1-1
TGTGCCAGTATCAGGGGGGAGAGCACTGAAGCTTTCTTT
CASIRGESTEAFF
>14|TRBV2|.|.|TRBJ1-6
TGTGCCAGCAGCGGGGACCCTTATAATTCACCCCTCCACTTT
CASSGDPYNSPLHF
>14|TRBV2|few|.|TRBJ1-2
TGTGCCAGCAAAAGGGACAATTCTAACTATGGCTACACCTTC
CASKRDNSNYGYTF
>17|TRBV29-1|.|.|TRBJ2-1
TGCAGCGTTGAAAGCGGAGTAACAGTGAGGTCCTACAATGAGCAGTTCTTC
CSVESGVTVRSYNEQFF
>14|TRBV4-1|.|.|TRBJ1-6
TGCGCCAGCAGCCAAGTAGACAGGAATTCACCCCTCCACTTT
CASSQVDRNSPLHF
>14|TRBV14|.|.|TRBJ2-1
TGTGCCACCTCTCACAGGCTAAGGAACGATGAGCAGTTCTTC
CATSHRLRNDEQFF
>13|TRBV13|.|.|TRBJ1-1
TGTGCCAGCAGCCCCGCTATGAACACTGAAGCTTTCTTT
CASSPAMNTEAFF
>17|TRBV10-3|.|TRBD1|TRBJ1-6
TGTGCCATCAGTGACCTCGACAGGGGTCGGGGTAATTCACCCCTCCACTTT
CAISDLDRGRGNSPLHF
>16|TRBV11-2|once|TRBD2|TRBJ2-5
TGTGCCAGCAGCTCAAGGACTAGTGGGGGGCAAGAGACCCAGTACTTC
CASSSRTSGGQETQYF
>17|TRBV4-1|.|TRBD1|TRBJ1-5
TGCGCCAGCAGCCCCCAGAGGACAGGCGGACTCTATCAGCCCCAGCATTTT
CASSPQRTGGLYQPQHF
>14|TRBV6-6|.|.|TRBJ1-5
TGTGCCAGCACCGAAAGGGAGACGAGGCAGCCCCAGCATTTT
CASTERETRQPQHF
>13|TRBV10-3|.|.|TRBJ2-4
TGTGCCATCAGGGACGAAGCCAAAAACATTCAGTACTTC
CAIRDEAKNIQYF